These 16 T cell receptor beta chains originate from one sample sequenced in a study of shared clonotypes between healthy human individuals. Naive CD8 cells, CD45RO-negative and positively selected for CCR7, excluded terminally differentiated effector memory CD45RA+ cells. Generated by immunoSEQ multiplex PCR, the TCRdb table keeps only in-frame clones and is missing some. The data contain about 2 million clones, about 95% of them seen just once; the ten biggest clones take up 1% to 1.5%. Source material: naive CD8+ T cells sorted from blood. The receptors were sampled from a man between 18 and 29 years old in good health.

The chain carries TRBV7-6 and TRBJ1-6; D not resolved. The CDR3 is 15 residues long. Germline V gene sequence: CDR1 SGHVS, CDR2 FNYEAQ. V lost 3 bases, J lost 9 bases, and 15 bases lay in between. DNA of the CDR3: TGTGCCAGCAGCTTGTTCGGATTTTGGGGTTCACCCCTCCACTTT. Its protein is CASSLFGFWGSPLHF.

This chain joins TRBV7-9 and TRBJ2-5; no clear D gene. CDR1 and CDR2 from the germline V gene are SEHNR and FQNEAQ (reference sequence). The V end was cut by 2 bases, the J end by 0 bases, with 4 bases between. The CDR3 is made up of 13 amino acids. CDR3 in DNA: TGTGCCAGCAGCTTAAAGTACCAAGAGACCCAGTACTTC. Translating gives CASSLKYQETQYF.

The DNA of the CDR3 is TGTGCCAGCAGCCCCGTAGCGGGAGTTACGGGAACCGGGGAGCTGTTTTTT. It yields the protein CASSPVAGVTGTGELFF. The chain joins TRBV13 to TRBJ2-2; 9 bases are shared with TRBD2. J lost 5 bases, V lost 5 bases, and 12 bases had no gene match. This CDR3 comprises 17 residues. The germline V gene encodes CDR1 PRHDT and CDR2 FYEKMQ (reference sequence).

The chain recombines TRBV7-2 with TRBJ1-1; 8 bases line up with TRBD1. Trimming took 4 bases from V and 11 from J; bases not matched to a gene: 18. The V gene's germline CDR1 is SGHTA and CDR2 FQGNSA. The CDR3 runs 16 residues. The CDR3 sequence: CASSSPQRTGLAGAFF. In DNA form, the CDR3 reads TGTGCCAGCAGCTCCCCCCAACGGACAGGGCTAGCTGGGGCTTTCTTT.

The chain has TRBV6-5 and TRBJ2-7; a possible D gene is TRBD1 (6 bases). The germline V and J ends were trimmed by 2 bases and 3 bases, with 11 bases remaining between them. Per the germline V gene, CDR1 is MNHEY and CDR2 is SVGAGI. CDR3 size: 14 residues. Here the CDR3 DNA reads TGTGCCAGCAGTTACGATCTAGGGGGCTACGAGCAGTACTTC. Protein sequence: CASSYDLGGYEQYF.

Turning to this clone: Mismatch with germline at one junction end may stem from a read error. J is TRBJ2-7 and V is TRBV15; 12 positions agree with TRBD2. The germline CDR1 and CDR2 sequences are LNHNV and YYDKDF (reference sequence). CDR3 length equals 19 residues. CDR3 bases: TGTGTCACCAGCAGCTTCAGACTAGCGGGAGAAAAAGACTCCTACGAGCAGTACTTC. This gives the protein CVTSSFRLAGEKDSYEQYF.

The chain combines TRBV19 with TRBJ2-2; TRBD1 or TRBD2 may be the D gene (5 bases each). Germline V lookup: CDR1 LNHDA, CDR2 SQIVND (reference sequence). The CDR3 loop spans 19 amino acids. Trimming stripped 3 bases from V and 0 bases from J, with 20 bases between. The CDR3 coding sequence is TGTGCCAGTAGTATTTTAACCATCCCGGGACCTACGAACACCGGGGAGCTGTTTTTT. It is translated as CASSILTIPGPTNTGELFF.

For this clone: Distinct nucleotide sequences in the sample also encode this CDR3. This sequence joins TRBV6-5 and TRBJ2-7, with D perhaps TRBD1 (6 bases). Trimming pared 6 bases from V and 0 bases from J, leaving 9 bases between. The CDR3 loop spans 13 amino acids. Germline lookup yields CDR1 MNHEY and CDR2 SVGAGI. The CDR3 DNA follows: TGTGCCAGCAGCCAGGACAGCTCCTACGAGCAGTACTTC. Protein sequence: CASSQDSSYEQYF.

The chain uses TRBV5-6 and TRBJ2-7, with 8 bases aligning to TRBD1. The length of the CDR3 is 13 residues. V was pared by 3 bases and J by 7 bases, with 6 bases of the junction left unmatched. Germline loops: CDR1 SGHDT, CDR2 YYEEEE. CDR3 DNA: TGTGCCAGCAGCTCTTGGACAGGGCGTGAGCAGTACTTC. Its translation: CASSSWTGREQYF.

For this clone: Additional DNA sequences in this sample encode the identical CDR3. This chain joins TRBV5-1 and TRBJ2-7; possibly TRBD2 for D (5 bases). This CDR3 contains 11 residues. V shed 2 bases and J shed 5 bases, with 5 bases lying between them. Looked up from germline, CDR1 is SGHRS and CDR2 is YFSETQ. The CDR3 reads CASSFGDEQYF. DNA for the CDR3: TGCGCCAGCAGCTTCGGGGACGAGCAGTACTTC.

In regard to this clone: Other DNA sequences of this sample code for an identical CDR3. V gene TRBV13 combines with J gene TRBJ2-3; 13 bases agree with TRBD2. This CDR3 has 16 residues. The J segment lost 3 bases and the V segment lost 4 bases, leaving 4 bases of the junction unmatched. Germline V gene sequence: CDR1 PRHDT, CDR2 FYEKMQ (reference sequence). In nucleotides, the CDR3 is TGTGCCAGCAGCTCCTGGACTAGCGGGAGTACAGATACGCAGTATTTT. This encodes CASSSWTSGSTDTQYF.

This chain links TRBV19 with TRBJ2-3; TRBD2 matches 7 bases. The V gene end was trimmed by 1 base and the J gene end by 0 bases; junction bases not matched to a gene: 4. This CDR3 comprises 16 residues. From germline, CDR1 is LNHDA and CDR2 SQIVND (reference sequence). CDR3 region: CASSIGASGSTDTQYF. As DNA, the CDR3 is TGTGCCAGTAGTATAGGGGCTAGCGGTAGCACAGATACGCAGTATTTT.

This clone appeared a single time. The sample carries other DNA sequences with the same CDR3. The rearrangement links TRBV18 to TRBJ2-7; TRBD1 is a possible D gene (5 bases). The germline V gene has CDR1 KGHSH and CDR2 LQKENI. CDR3 length: 12 amino acids. V was pared by 3 bases and J by 3 bases, with 6 bases between. CDR3 in amino acids: CASSPGHYEQYF. The DNA of the CDR3 is TGTGCCAGCTCACCGGGGCACTACGAGCAGTACTTC.

This clone was picked up one time. Other DNA sequences in this specimen translate into the identical CDR3. CDR3 sequence reads: CASSLRVQETQYF. The CDR3 DNA is TGTGCCAGCAGCTTAAGAGTACAAGAGACCCAGTACTTC. The chain recombines TRBV7-6 with TRBJ2-5; no definite D call. The germline V gene encodes CDR1 SGHVS and CDR2 FNYEAQ. This CDR3 is 13 amino acids long. V was cut by 2 bases and J by 2 bases, with 6 bases left in between.

This chain uses TRBV7-9 with TRBJ1-4; no clear D. V was cut by 5 bases and J by 12 bases, with 19 bases left in between. CDR1 is SEHNR, CDR2 FQNEAQ, per germline (reference sequence). This CDR3 has 14 residues. The CDR3 sequence: CASSPPAAVPQLFF. CDR3 DNA sequence: TGTGCCAGCAGCCCCCCGGCGGCGGTTCCCCAACTGTTTTTT.

The rearrangement links TRBV10-2 to TRBJ1-1; TRBD1 might be the D (5 bases). The V and J ends lost 10 bases and 1 base respectively, with 19 bases between them. CDR1 and CDR2 from the germline V gene are WSHSY and SAAADI. CDR3 length: 15 amino acids. The CDR3 DNA sequence: TGCGCCATCTCCCCCGTCGGGGGGGAGAACACTGAAGCTTTCTTT. Its protein product is CAISPVGGENTEAFF.